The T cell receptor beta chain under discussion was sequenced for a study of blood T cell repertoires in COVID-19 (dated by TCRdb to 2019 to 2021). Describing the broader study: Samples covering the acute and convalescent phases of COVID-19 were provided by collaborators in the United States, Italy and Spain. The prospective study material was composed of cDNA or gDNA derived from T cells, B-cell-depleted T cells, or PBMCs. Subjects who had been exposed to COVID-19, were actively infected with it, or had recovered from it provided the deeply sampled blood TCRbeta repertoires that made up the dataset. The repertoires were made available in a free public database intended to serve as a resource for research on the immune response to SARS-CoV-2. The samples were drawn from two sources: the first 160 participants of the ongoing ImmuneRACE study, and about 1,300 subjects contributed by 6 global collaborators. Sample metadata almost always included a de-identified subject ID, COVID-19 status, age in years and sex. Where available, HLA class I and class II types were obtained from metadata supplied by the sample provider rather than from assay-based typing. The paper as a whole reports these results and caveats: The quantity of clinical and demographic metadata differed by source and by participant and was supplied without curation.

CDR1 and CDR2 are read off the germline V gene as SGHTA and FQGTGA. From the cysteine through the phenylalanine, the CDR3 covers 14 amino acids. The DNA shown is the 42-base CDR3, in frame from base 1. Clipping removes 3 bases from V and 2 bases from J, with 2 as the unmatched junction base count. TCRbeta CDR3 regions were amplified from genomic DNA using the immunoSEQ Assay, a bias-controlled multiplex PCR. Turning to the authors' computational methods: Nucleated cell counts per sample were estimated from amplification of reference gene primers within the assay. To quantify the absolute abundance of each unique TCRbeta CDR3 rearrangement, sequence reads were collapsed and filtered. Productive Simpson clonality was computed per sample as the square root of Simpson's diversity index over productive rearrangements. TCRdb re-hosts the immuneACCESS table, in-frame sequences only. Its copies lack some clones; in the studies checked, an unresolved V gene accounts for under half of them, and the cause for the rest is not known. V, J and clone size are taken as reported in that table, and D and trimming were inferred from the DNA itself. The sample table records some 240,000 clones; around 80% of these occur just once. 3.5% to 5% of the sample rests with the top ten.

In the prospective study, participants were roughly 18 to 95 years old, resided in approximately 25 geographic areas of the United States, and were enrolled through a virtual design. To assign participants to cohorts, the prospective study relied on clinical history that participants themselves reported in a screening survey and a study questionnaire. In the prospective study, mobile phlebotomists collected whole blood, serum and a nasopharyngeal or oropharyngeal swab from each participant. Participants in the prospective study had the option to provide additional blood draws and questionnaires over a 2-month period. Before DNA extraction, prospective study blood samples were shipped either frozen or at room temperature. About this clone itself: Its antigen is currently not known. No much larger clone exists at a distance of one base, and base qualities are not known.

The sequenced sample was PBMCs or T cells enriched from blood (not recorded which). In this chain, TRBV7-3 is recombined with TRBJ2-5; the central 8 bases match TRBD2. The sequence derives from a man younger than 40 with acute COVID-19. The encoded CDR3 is CASSFGGAQETQYF. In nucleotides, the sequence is TGTGCCAGCAGCTTCGGGGGGGCTCAAGAGACCCAGTACTTC. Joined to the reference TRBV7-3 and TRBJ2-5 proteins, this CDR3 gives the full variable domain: GAGVSQTPSNKVTEKGKYVELRCDPISGHTALYWYRQSLGQGPEFLIYFQGTGAADDSGLPNDRFFAVRPEGSVSTLKIQRTERGDSAVYLCASSFGGAQETQYFGPGTRLLVL.